The sample holds a few counts of the clone carrying this T cell receptor beta chain. These data originate in a study of T-cell memory formation after mild COVID-19. This CDR3 spans 15 amino acids. Germline V lookup: CDR1 SQVTM, CDR2 ANQGSEA. The V gene end was trimmed by 4 bases and the J gene end by 9 bases; junction bases not matched to a gene: 11. Constant-segment primers and 5'RACE yielded cDNA libraries for TCR alpha and TCR beta, each carrying sample barcodes and UMIs. TCRdb independently ran MiXCR on the 5' RACE reads; one entry per CDR3 protein. This table has roughly 150,000 distinct CDR3 sequences, 13% to 15% appearing once.

The sample was PBMCs or a T cell subset sorted from them (not recorded which). The sequence came from an adult woman who had mild COVID-19 (a few samples of this study predate the infection). Cell type and time point are not known. This chain connects TRBV29-1 to TRBJ2-1, with 11 nucleotides matching TRBD2. CDR3 DNA: TGCAGCGTTGCGCTACGTCTAGCGGGAGGCGGTGAGCAGTTCTTC. Translated: CSVALRLAGGGEQFF.